The 10 T cell receptor beta chains given below trace back to one sample, sequenced in a study of human T cells and chemical hapten exposure. TCRdb re-called the RACE reads with MiXCR, one entry per CDR3 protein. The data show about 48,000 distinct CDR3 sequences, approximately 9.9% seen once. This sample's time point: patch test 3, about 24 weeks after DPC sensitization. Specified treatment: therapeutic diphenylcyclopropenone sensitization with weekly scalp DPC. This specimen consisted of whole blood, obtained in connection with sensitization to the hapten diphenylcyclopropenone (DPC). The origin of the receptors is a woman in her thirties or forties with alopecia areata. Some clones in this sample may be carry-over from other donors' samples.

This clonotype was detected many times. The chain recombines TRBV11-3 with TRBJ2-3, with D perhaps matching TRBD1 (5 bases). There are 12 residues in the CDR3. The germline V gene has CDR1 SGHNT and CDR2 YENEEA. Trimming left V 5 bases short and J 9 bases short, with 12 bases between. In DNA form, the CDR3 reads TGTGCCAGCAGCGGGGCGTCGGACACGCAGTATTTT. Amino acids: CASSGASDTQYF.

The rearrangement joins TRBV29-1 to TRBJ2-3; D gene ambiguous. This CDR3 is built from 10 residues. The germline CDR1 and CDR2 sequences are SQVTM and ANQGSEA. Trimming stripped 7 bases from V and 3 bases from J, with 5 bases between. CDR3 region: CSAWTDTQYF. Written as DNA, the CDR3 is TGCAGCGCCTGGACAGATACGCAGTATTTT.

This clonotype showed up just a few times. The genes are TRBV7-3 and TRBJ2-5; 7 bases are shared with TRBD1. The V and J ends lost 5 bases and 0 bases, in that order; junction bases with no gene match: 3. The CDR3 spans 14 residues. Germline CDR1 SGHTA, CDR2 FQGTGA. CDR3 in amino acids: CASSRDSNQETQYF. CDR3 nucleotide sequence: TGTGCCAGCAGCAGGGACAGCAACCAAGAGACCCAGTACTTC.

This clonotype has ten or more counts. This chain connects TRBV13 to TRBJ2-7, with 10 bases aligning to TRBD1. The length of the CDR3 is 15 residues. The V gene's germline CDR1 is PRHDT and CDR2 FYEKMQ (reference sequence). V was pared by 0 bases and J by 6 bases, with 5 bases of the junction left unmatched. Here the CDR3 DNA reads TGTGCCAGCAGCTTAGGAGGAGACAGGGGGCTCGAGCAGTACTTC. Protein: CASSLGGDRGLEQYF.

This clonotype was observed a few times. V is TRBV6-4 and J is TRBJ2-1; TRBD1 is a possible D gene (5 bases). Trimming stripped 2 bases from V and 6 bases from J, with 14 bases between. Germline CDR1 reads MRHNA; CDR2 reads SNTAGT. CDR3 length: 15 amino acids. CDR3 in amino acids: CASSDVAGQLNEQFF. The CDR3 bases are TGTGCCAGCAGTGACGTGGCAGGACAACTCAATGAGCAGTTCTTC.

In its sample, this clonotype was seen many times. The chain employs TRBV5-1 and TRBJ1-2; D is perhaps TRBD1 (6 bases). Germline CDR1 SGHRS, CDR2 YFSETQ. Trimming removed 5 bases from V and 4 bases from J, with 18 bases in between. The CDR3 is 15 amino acids. The CDR3 bases are TGCGCCAGCAGACCGCAGGGGACGCGAGGCTATGGCTACACCTTC. Residues: CASRPQGTRGYGYTF.

This clonotype was counted only a few times. The chain has TRBV7-2 and TRBJ1-1; the match to TRBD1 covers 8 bases. Germline assignment: CDR1 SGHTA and CDR2 FQGNSA. V was clipped by 10 bases and J by 1 base; unmatched bases: 8. This CDR3 region has 14 residues. The CDR3: CATGYRGTNTEAFF. CDR3 sequence (DNA): TGTGCCACAGGATACAGGGGGACGAACACTGAAGCTTTCTTT.

V gene TRBV7-2 combines with J gene TRBJ2-1; the D gene is possibly TRBD2 (5 bases). There are 12 residues in the CDR3. V shed 4 bases and J shed 6 bases, with 7 bases lying between them. The germline V gene has CDR1 SGHTA and CDR2 FQGNSA. The CDR3 spells CASSSGGNEQFF. The CDR3 DNA is TGTGCCAGCAGCTCAGGAGGCAATGAGCAGTTCTTC.

This clonotype was seen at least ten times. The chain is built from TRBV28 and TRBJ2-3; TRBD1 might be the D (6 bases). The CDR3 consists of 14 residues. Germline assignment: CDR1 MDHEN and CDR2 SYDVKM. Trimming stripped 6 bases from V and 4 bases from J, with 14 bases between. The CDR3: CASREQGIPDTQYF. CDR3 nucleotides: TGTGCCAGCAGGGAACAGGGTATACCAGATACGCAGTATTTT.

The chain combines TRBV6-2 or TRBV6-3 with TRBJ1-1; D is uncertain. CDR3 length equals 13 residues. V was clipped by 6 bases and J by 1 base, with 9 bases between them. The germline V gene has CDR1 MNHEY and CDR2 SVGEGT. The CDR3, as DNA: TGTGCCAGCAGCCCGCAGGAGAACACTGAAGCTTTCTTT. Translating gives CASSPQENTEAFF.